These 20 T cell receptor beta chains share one sample of origin, sequenced in a study of blood T cells in healthy people across ages. The second PCR ran about 6 to 12 cycles with a sample-barcoded 5' primer and J-beta primers. TCRdb reprocessed the 5' RACE reads via MiXCR and lists one record per CDR3 protein. The sample records about 1.4 million distinct CDR3 sequences, 59% being singletons. Sequencing was performed on blood. These TCRs come from a man aged 18-30 years in good health.

This clonotype was counted only a few times. The chain couples TRBV20-1 to TRBJ1-2; D unclear. V lost 7 bases and J lost 2, with 11 bases in between. The germline CDR1 and CDR2 sequences are DFQATT and SNEGSKA (reference sequence). The CDR3 covers 12 residues. The CDR3 here is CSGQFQNYGYTF. As DNA, the CDR3 is TGCAGTGGACAATTCCAAAACTATGGCTACACCTTC.

The table lists this clonotype with a few counts. The V and J genes are TRBV7-2 and TRBJ2-3; no clear D gene. There are 13 residues in the CDR3. Germline values: CDR1 SGHTA, CDR2 FQGNSA. V lost 6 bases and J 5 bases, leaving 12 bases between the germline ends. In DNA form, the CDR3 reads TGTGCCAGCAGTCCAGGACCCGGAGATACGCAGTATTTT. It codes for CASSPGPGDTQYF.

The chain employs TRBV20-1 and TRBJ2-1; tentative D call: TRBD2 (6 bases). The V end lost 0 bases, the J end lost 5 bases, and 17 bases lay between the germline ends. The germline V gene encodes CDR1 DFQATT and CDR2 SNEGSKA (reference sequence). The CDR3 contains 16 residues. This CDR3 is CSAREPGLQRNNEQFF. The DNA of the CDR3 is TGCAGTGCTAGAGAACCGGGACTGCAACGGAACAATGAGCAGTTCTTC.

CDR3 sequence reads: CASSRGTEQYF. CDR3 nucleotide sequence: TGTGCCAGCAGCCGAGGGACAGAGCAGTACTTC. J is TRBJ2-4 and V is TRBV11-2, with 7 bases matching TRBD1. Germline trimming cut 5 bases from V and 13 bases from J; bases unmatched to any gene: 5. This CDR3 spans 11 amino acids. CDR1 and CDR2 (germline): SGHAT, FQNNGV.

Only a few counts were recorded for this clonotype. This chain connects TRBV29-1 to TRBJ2-7; D is uncertain. Trimming left V 7 bases short and J 0 bases short, with 13 bases between. This CDR3 is 13 amino acids long. Per germline, CDR1 SQVTM and CDR2 ANQGSEA. The CDR3 reads CSATAFYSYEQYF. As DNA, the CDR3 is TGCAGCGCGACGGCCTTCTACTCCTACGAGCAGTACTTC.

This clonotype showed up just a few times. The rearrangement uses TRBV2 and TRBJ2-7, with TRBD1 matching 7 bases. In germline, CDR1 is SNHLY, CDR2 FYNNEI. The CDR3 is 14 amino acids. Losses at the gene ends were 6 bases for V and 2 bases for J; bases not matched to a gene: 7. The CDR3 reads CASSDTGTAYEQYF. The CDR3 nucleotides are TGTGCCAGCAGCGACACCGGGACAGCCTACGAGCAGTACTTC.

The chain combines TRBV20-1 with TRBJ1-1, with D perhaps TRBD1 (6 bases). CDR1 and CDR2 from the germline V gene are DFQATT and SNEGSKA (reference sequence). The ends were cut back, 6 bases at V and 3 bases at J, with 17 bases in the middle. The length of the CDR3 is 14 residues. This CDR3 is CSATPGAWDTEAFF. For the CDR3, the DNA is TGCAGTGCCACCCCGGGGGCTTGGGACACTGAAGCTTTCTTT.

This clonotype appeared a few times. V usage is TRBV15 and J usage is TRBJ1-2, with 8 bases lining up with TRBD1. V lost 3 bases, J lost 4 bases, and 7 bases stayed unmatched. This CDR3 is built from 15 residues. Germline V lookup: CDR1 LNHNV, CDR2 YYDKDF (reference sequence). CDR3 DNA sequence: TGTGCCACCAGCAGCCAGACAGGGGTTGTCTATGGCTACACCTTC. This sequence encodes CATSSQTGVVYGYTF. The variable domain in full, with the rest retrieved from reference TRBV15 and TRBJ1-2, is DAMVIQNPRYQVTQFGKPVTLSCSQTLNHNVMYWYQQKSSQAPKLLFHYYDKDFNNEADTPDNFQSRRPNTSFCFLDIRSPGLGDTAMYLCATSSQTGVVYGYTFGSGTRLTVV.

J is TRBJ2-3 and V is TRBV12-3 or TRBV12-4; the D gene is possibly TRBD2 (5 bases). The CDR3 has 15 amino acids. V was clipped by 7 bases and J by 3 bases, with 17 bases between them. CDR3 sequence: CASMPTRFPTDTQYF. DNA for the CDR3: TGTGCCAGCATGCCCACTAGATTCCCGACAGATACGCAGTATTTT.

This sequence joins TRBV7-9 and TRBJ2-1, with a possible D match to TRBD2 (7 bases). V lost 6 bases and J 0 bases, leaving 15 bases between the germline ends. Per the germline V gene, CDR1 is SEHNR and CDR2 is FQNEAQ (reference sequence). CDR3 size: 16 residues. The CDR3 reads CASRPEGGRSYNEQFF. DNA of the CDR3: TGTGCCAGCAGGCCAGAGGGGGGGCGCTCCTACAATGAGCAGTTCTTC.

This clonotype appeared a few times. The chain is built from TRBV27 and TRBJ2-6; no firm D call. The CDR3 has 14 amino acids. Between the trimmed V and J ends, which lost 4 bases and 0 bases, there was a span of 4 bases. Germline values: CDR1 MNHEY, CDR2 SMNVEV (reference sequence). Here the CDR3 reads CASSWVSGANVLTF. The CDR3 DNA follows: TGTGCCAGCAGTTGGGTCTCTGGGGCCAACGTCCTGACTTTC.

The V gene is TRBV5-6, the J gene TRBJ1-2; D remains ambiguous. Germline values: CDR1 SGHDT, CDR2 YYEEEE. Trimming left V 1 base short and J 11 bases short, with 9 bases between. This CDR3 contains 11 residues. The CDR3 coding sequence is TGTGCCAGCAGCTTGAGATATAGTTACACCTTC. Translation gives CASSLRYSYTF.

This chain uses TRBV10-1 with TRBJ2-2; the D is unclear. V lost 6 bases and J lost 6, with 11 bases in between. The germline V gene has CDR1 WNHNN and CDR2 SYGVQD (reference sequence). CDR3 length equals 13 residues. The CDR3 here is CASRQNFPGELFF. The CDR3 DNA reads as TGCGCCAGCAGACAGAATTTCCCCGGGGAGCTGTTTTTT.

This clonotype was seen once. The chain has TRBV2 and TRBJ1-1; no reliable D call. This CDR3 contains 14 residues. The germline V gene encodes CDR1 SNHLY and CDR2 FYNNEI. Trimming cost V 7 bases and J 6 bases, with 18 bases left between them. CDR3 loop: CASNPQSRTPEAFF. Here the CDR3 DNA reads TGTGCCAGCAACCCCCAATCCAGGACGCCTGAAGCTTTCTTT.

The V call is TRBV21-1, the J call TRBJ2-4. TRBV21-1 is a documented pseudogene. The CDR3 sequence is 14 residues long. DNA of the CDR3: TGTGCCAGCAGCAAAGCACTAGCCAAAAACATTCAGTACTTC. Translation gives CASSKALAKNIQYF.

The J gene is TRBJ1-4, the V gene TRBV2, with D possibly being TRBD1 (5 bases). V lost 4 bases and J 8 bases, leaving 20 bases between the germline ends. Germline-derived CDR1 and CDR2 are SNHLY and FYNNEI. This CDR3 comprises 16 residues. As DNA, the CDR3 is TGTGCCAGCAGTGTAATGGGGTTGGGGACGAGCGAAAAACTGTTTTTT. This codes for CASSVMGLGTSEKLFF. The whole variable domain, filled in from reference TRBV2 and TRBJ1-4, reads EPEVTQTPSHQVTQMGQEVILRCVPISNHLYFYWYRQILGQKVEFLVSFYNNEISEKSEIFDDQFSVERPDGSNFTLKIRSTKLEDSAMYFCASSVMGLGTSEKLFFGSGTQLSVL.

The gene calls are TRBV4-1 and TRBJ1-1; the D gene is possibly TRBD1 (5 bases). Per germline, CDR1 MGHRA and CDR2 YSYEKL. The CDR3 extends over 13 amino acids. With 1 base removed from V and 7 bases from J, the gap between germline ends came to 10 bases. CDR3 bases: TGCGCCAGCAGCCAAGTGGGGACCGATGAAGCTTTCTTT. It is translated as CASSQVGTDEAFF.

For the CDR3, the DNA is TGCAGTGCTAGAGATTACACTGAAGCTTTCTTT. This translates into CSARDYTEAFF. The rearrangement uses TRBV20-1 and TRBJ1-1; D is unclear. Trimming left V 0 bases short and J 3 bases short, with 2 bases between. The CDR3 contains 11 residues. From germline, CDR1 is DFQATT and CDR2 SNEGSKA (reference sequence).

The rearrangement joins TRBV21-1 to TRBJ2-7; TRBD1, the table's D call, was not compared with the DNA. TRBV21-1 is labeled a pseudogene. The CDR3 runs 17 residues. CDR3 loop: CASSKAGGTAIFNEQYF. The CDR3 nucleotides read TGTGCCAGCAGCAAAGCAGGAGGGACAGCTATTTTCAACGAGCAGTACTTC.

The V gene is TRBV2, the J gene TRBJ2-6; 9 bases agree with TRBD1. Trimming at V came to 7 bases and at J to 4 bases, leaving 14 bases not matched to a gene. CDR1 SNHLY and CDR2 FYNNEI come from the germline V gene. The CDR3 loop spans 18 amino acids. CDR3 loop: CASTTTGQGVGGANVLTF. CDR3 nucleotides: TGTGCCAGCACGACGACGGGACAGGGAGTCGGGGGGGCCAACGTCCTGACTTTC.